Sequencing of this TCR beta chain was carried out in a study of identifying expanded T cells in peripheral blood. Study conclusions and caveats: Over approximately two and four weeks, about 15 and 19 clones changed, versus around 1.3 between replicates. Clone count variance between approximately two-week samples rose with total template count.

Healthy donors had no documented immune events, such as infections, while sampled. Concerning this clone itself: As yet, its antigen is unknown.

The table came from immunoSEQ multiplex PCR; TCRdb's copy has only in-frame clones and leaves some out. The sample holds around 90,000 clones; approximately 90% are singletons and the top ten take approximately 4%. The sequenced material came from blood. The clonotype originates from a person aged 18 to 75 in good health.

The CDR3 loop is CASSLDPGQGEAFF. As DNA, the CDR3 is TGCGCCAGCAGCTTGGATCCAGGCCAAGGTGAAGCTTTCTTT. The chain links TRBV5-1 to TRBJ1-1; D is unresolved. The V end lost 0 bases, the J end lost 7 bases, and 13 bases lay between the germline ends. Germline loops: CDR1 SGHRS, CDR2 YFSETQ. The CDR3 totals 14 residues.